The sequence of this T cell receptor beta chain was determined in a study of blood T cell repertoires in COVID-19. At the level of the study: From T cells, B-cell-depleted T cells, or PBMCs came the material, which was cDNA or gDNA.

The CDR3 is 15 amino acids. In germline, CDR1 is SGHAT, CDR2 FQNNGV. V was cut by 4 bases and J by 5 bases, with 17 bases left in between. Generated by immunoSEQ multiplex PCR, the TCRdb table keeps only in-frame clones and is missing some. The table records about 120,000 clones, roughly 70% of them present only once. This chain links TRBV11-2 with TRBJ2-5; perhaps TRBD2 as D (7 bases). The sequenced sample consisted of peripheral blood. The receptor was isolated from a human donor with acute or convalescent COVID-19. The donor label of this sample is uncertain. The CDR3 DNA sequence: TGTGCCAGCAGCTACGCGGGGGCGGCCGGGGAGACCCAGTACTTC. As protein: CASSYAGAAGETQYF. The whole variable domain, filled in from reference TRBV11-2 and TRBJ2-5, reads EAGVAQSPRYKIIEKRQSVAFWCNPISGHATLYWYQQILGQGPKLLIQFQNNGVVDDSQLPKDRFSAERLKGVDSTLKIQPAKLEDSAVYLCASSYAGAAGETQYFGPGTRLLVL.